This T cell receptor (beta chain) was found in a study of cytomegalovirus exposure and HLA in healthy donors. Germline loops: CDR1 SNHLY, CDR2 FYNNEI. CDR3 length equals 13 residues. J gave up 6 bases and V 3 bases, and 2 bases lay outside the gene matches. 60 Vbeta and 13 Jbeta primers were used in PCR. The method was immunoSEQ multiplex PCR; TCRdb's version includes in-frame clones alone and lacks a portion of them. The sample includes roughly 97,000 clones, about 75% of them seen just once. The receptor comes from a man in his fifties or sixties in good health and CMV-seropositive. The chain employs TRBV2 and TRBJ2-4; 7 nucleotides match TRBD1. What was sequenced was PBMCs. The CDR3 here is CASSEGQLNIQYF. The CDR3 DNA sequence: TGTGCCAGCAGTGAGGGACAGTTAAACATTCAGTACTTC.